Each of the 26 T cell receptor beta chains below was sequenced from the same sample in a study of spatial heterogeneity in lung cancer. As to time point: sample taken at primary tumor resection. The input material, whole RNA from tumor, nontumor lung or frozen PBMC, was sequenced unsorted. Using its own MiXCR run on the 5' RACE reads, TCRdb lists one record per CDR3 protein. Of fewer than 55,000 distinct CDR3 sequences listed, 7.5% to 8% are singletons. The material sequenced was PBMCs, taken at surgery. These receptors were collected from a female donor with early-stage non-small cell lung cancer.

The chain couples TRBV2 to TRBJ2-7, with 9 bases aligning to TRBD1. The V gene end was trimmed by 5 bases and the J gene end by 3 bases; junction bases not matched to a gene: 2. Germline CDR1 and CDR2: SNHLY and FYNNEI. CDR3 size: 13 residues. The CDR3 reads CASSRDRDYEQYF. As DNA, the CDR3 is TGTGCCAGCAGTAGGGACAGGGACTACGAGCAGTACTTC.

This clonotype was counted at least ten times. V usage is TRBV4-1 and J usage is TRBJ2-1; 8 nucleotides align to TRBD1. The trim removed 0 bases at V and 4 bases at J, leaving 2 bases unmatched. The CDR3 is 15 amino acids. Germline lookup yields CDR1 MGHRA and CDR2 YSYEKL. The CDR3 loop is CASSQDHRGYNEQFF. Written as DNA, the CDR3 is TGCGCCAGCAGCCAAGATCACAGGGGGTACAATGAGCAGTTCTTC.

This clonotype was counted at least ten times. The rearrangement uses TRBV6-2 or TRBV6-3 and TRBJ2-3, with TRBD2 identical over 7 bases. The CDR3 contains 19 residues. From germline, CDR1 is MNHEY and CDR2 SVGEGT. V shed 0 bases, J shed 2 bases, and the junction held 14 bases outside the gene matches. The CDR3 loop reads CASSYSPESGELVTDTQYF. Here the CDR3 DNA reads TGTGCCAGCAGTTACTCTCCTGAGAGCGGGGAATTGGTCACAGATACGCAGTATTTT.

This clonotype has a count of ten or more. V usage is TRBV12-3 or TRBV12-4 and J usage is TRBJ1-6; 7 nucleotides match TRBD1. V lost 6 bases, J lost 10 bases, and 9 bases stayed unmatched. CDR3 length: 14 amino acids. CDR3 sequence reads: CASSPDRVGSPLHF. The CDR3 DNA sequence: TGTGCCAGCAGCCCCGACAGGGTAGGATCACCCCTCCACTTT.

This clonotype was counted ten times or more. This chain uses TRBV20-1 with TRBJ1-3; D is possibly TRBD1 (5 bases). The CDR3 has 16 amino acids. Per germline, CDR1 DFQATT and CDR2 SNEGSKA (reference sequence). The germline V and J ends were trimmed by 3 bases and 0 bases, with 15 bases remaining between them. The CDR3 DNA reads as TGCAGTGCTAGCCCCGGGACGGGACCCTCTGGAAACACCATATATTTT. It translates to CSASPGTGPSGNTIYF.

This clonotype was seen a handful of times. This chain connects TRBV7-2 to TRBJ2-1, with TRBD2 matching over 12 bases. The CDR3 has 15 amino acids. The V gene end was trimmed by 3 bases and the J gene end by 6 bases; junction bases not matched to a gene: 3. Germline lookup yields CDR1 SGHTA and CDR2 FQGNSA. CDR3 in amino acids: CASSFASGGANEQFF. The CDR3, as DNA: TGTGCCAGCAGCTTCGCTAGCGGGGGGGCCAATGAGCAGTTCTTC.

This clonotype was detected many times. The chain couples TRBV6-2 or TRBV6-3 to TRBJ1-1; maybe TRBD1 (5 bases). Germline-derived CDR1 and CDR2 are MNHEY and SVGEGT. The V end lost 8 bases, the J end lost 5 bases, and 9 bases lay between the germline ends. The CDR3 runs 11 residues. As DNA, the CDR3 is TGTGCCAGCGGGACGACTACTGAAGCTTTCTTT. Its protein is CASGTTTEAFF.

This clonotype was detected many times. The chain recombines TRBV2 with TRBJ2-7; TRBD2 agrees at 8 bases. Germline-derived CDR1 and CDR2 are SNHLY and FYNNEI. This CDR3 region has 15 residues. After removal of 6 bases from V and 3 bases from J, the junction contained 10 bases not matched to a gene. As DNA, the CDR3 is TGTGCCAGCAGCGCTCCTAGCGGGCCTCACTACGAGCAGTACTTC. This codes for CASSAPSGPHYEQYF.

This clonotype showed up many times. The chain has TRBV6-5 and TRBJ2-3, with 9 bases identical to TRBD2. From germline, CDR1 is MNHEY and CDR2 SVGAGI. This CDR3 contains 17 residues. The ends lost 0 bases at V and 5 bases at J; junction bases unmatched: 9. The CDR3 reads CASSYSAQRGVVDTQYF. The DNA for the CDR3 is TGTGCCAGCAGTTACTCGGCCCAGCGGGGGGTTGTAGATACGCAGTATTTT.

V and J are TRBV7-3 and TRBJ2-7; 7 bases fit TRBD1. This CDR3 is 13 amino acids long. Germline-derived CDR1 and CDR2 are SGHTA and FQGTGA. V shed 3 bases and J 6 bases; nucleotides not matched to a gene: 5. Here the CDR3 reads CASSFEGAGEQYF. In DNA form, the CDR3 reads TGTGCCAGCAGCTTCGAGGGGGCCGGCGAGCAGTACTTC.

This rearrangement joins TRBV5-1 to TRBJ2-6, with TRBD1 matching over 7 bases. Trimming took 0 bases from V and 0 from J; bases not matched to a gene: 3. The length of the CDR3 is 17 residues. Germline V gene data show CDR1 as SGHRS and CDR2 as YFSETQ. The CDR3: CASSLEGAGSGANVLTF. DNA of the CDR3: TGCGCCAGCAGCTTGGAGGGGGCAGGCTCTGGGGCCAACGTCCTGACTTTC.

A few counts support this clonotype. V and J are TRBV4-2 and TRBJ2-3; 10 bases fit TRBD2. Germline V gives CDR1 LGHNA, CDR2 YNFKEQ. V shed 5 bases and J 8 bases; nucleotides not matched to a gene: 4. This CDR3 is built from 13 residues. The CDR3 coding sequence is TGTGCCAGCAGCGATTTAGCGGGGGGTACGCAGTATTTT. Translated, it gives CASSDLAGGTQYF.

The genes are TRBV29-1 and TRBJ1-1; 10 positions agree with TRBD1. V lost 8 bases and J lost 4; bases outside the gene matches: 10. In germline, CDR1 is SQVTM, CDR2 ANQGSEA. This CDR3 comprises 14 residues. The CDR3 coding sequence is TGCAGCAACGGGCGGGACAGGGGATCCACTGAAGCTTTCTTT. Protein sequence: CSNGRDRGSTEAFF. The full variable domain, its missing parts supplied by reference TRBV29-1 and TRBJ1-1, is SAVISQKPSRDICQRGTSLTIQCQVDSQVTMMFWYRQQPGQSLTLIATANQGSEATYESGFVIDKFPISRPNLTFSTLTVSNMSPEDSSIYLCSNGRDRGSTEAFFGQGTRLTVV.

This clonotype was seen many times. The chain is built from TRBV10-3 and TRBJ1-5; D not resolved. The CDR3 extends over 13 amino acids. Germline V gives CDR1 ENHRY, CDR2 SYGVKD. V dropped 1 base and J dropped 3 bases, with 4 bases sitting between them. Here the CDR3 reads CAISELDNQPQHF. The CDR3 bases are TGTGCCATCAGTGAGTTGGACAATCAGCCCCAGCATTTT.

The sample holds many counts of this clonotype. The V call is TRBV20-1, the J call TRBJ2-7; 9 nucleotides align to TRBD2. J lost 4 bases, V lost 2 bases, and 9 bases had no gene match. Looked up from germline, CDR1 is DFQATT and CDR2 is SNEGSKA (reference sequence). CDR3 length: 15 residues. The CDR3 here is CSARSPSGGRYEQYF. DNA of the CDR3: TGCAGTGCTAGATCTCCCAGCGGGGGGCGATACGAGCAGTACTTC.

This clonotype was detected a few times. The V and J genes are TRBV2 and TRBJ2-6; D remains ambiguous. V was pared by 3 bases and J by 3 bases, with 3 bases between. Germline V gives CDR1 SNHLY, CDR2 FYNNEI. There are 13 residues in the CDR3. The CDR3 sequence: CASSDGGANVLTF. CDR3 nucleotides: TGTGCCAGCAGTGACGGTGGGGCCAACGTCCTGACTTTC. Full variable domain (rest looked up from reference TRBV2 and TRBJ2-6): EPEVTQTPSHQVTQMGQEVILRCVPISNHLYFYWYRQILGQKVEFLVSFYNNEISEKSEIFDDQFSVERPDGSNFTLKIRSTKLEDSAMYFCASSDGGANVLTFGAGSRLTVL.

This clonotype was counted at least ten times. V and J are TRBV12-3 or TRBV12-4 and TRBJ1-5; D is possibly TRBD1 (5 bases). The CDR3 contains 14 residues. Trimming pared 5 bases from V and 7 bases from J, leaving 15 bases between. The CDR3, as DNA: TGTGCCAGCAGTCCAGGGCTCCCAGGGCAGCCCCAGCATTTT. As protein: CASSPGLPGQPQHF.

This clonotype was detected only a few times. This chain uses TRBV4-3 with TRBJ2-1; 11 bases line up with TRBD2. The CDR3 covers 16 residues. The trim removed 4 bases at V and 3 bases at J, leaving 5 bases unmatched. CDR1 and CDR2 (germline): LGHNA, YSLEER. The CDR3 nucleotides read TGCGCCAGCAGCCCCTTAGGACTAGCGGGCTACAATGAGCAGTTCTTC. This translates into CASSPLGLAGYNEQFF.

The sample holds a few counts of this clonotype. The chain carries TRBV7-2 and TRBJ2-1, with D possibly TRBD1 on 5 matching bases. V lost 5 bases to trimming and J lost 4 bases, with 9 bases between them. The CDR3 extends over 13 amino acids. Germline V gene data show CDR1 as SGHTA and CDR2 as FQGNSA. The CDR3 loop reads CASSHAGYNEQFF. CDR3 sequence (DNA): TGTGCCAGCAGCCACGCAGGGTACAATGAGCAGTTCTTC.

This clonotype was seen many times. The V call is TRBV9, the J call TRBJ2-7; 8 bases align to TRBD1. Trimming cost V 4 bases and J 0 bases; bases outside gene matches: 12. The CDR3 covers 17 residues. Germline V gives CDR1 SGDLS, CDR2 YYNGEE. The CDR3 sequence is CASSPHQQGVNSYEQYF. The CDR3 region has the DNA TGTGCCAGCAGCCCACATCAACAGGGGGTGAACTCCTACGAGCAGTACTTC.

The chain couples TRBV9 to TRBJ2-3; maybe TRBD2 (6 bases). Germline V gene sequence: CDR1 SGDLS, CDR2 YYNGEE. V was pared by 3 bases and J by 2 bases, with 10 bases between. CDR3 length: 14 amino acids. The CDR3 DNA reads TGTGCCAGCAGCGGCGCTAGCGTCACAGATACGCAGTATTTT. Translated, it gives CASSGASVTDTQYF.

The chain employs TRBV24-1 and TRBJ2-5, with D tentatively TRBD2 (6 bases). CDR1 is KGHDR and CDR2 is SFDVKD in the germline V gene. Trimming stripped 5 bases from V and 7 bases from J, with 19 bases between. The CDR3 is 15 amino acids. The CDR3 loop reads CATSAGLLTAGTQYF. DNA of the CDR3: TGTGCCACCAGTGCGGGACTTCTTACCGCGGGGACCCAGTACTTC.

The V gene is TRBV6-5, the J gene TRBJ1-2; D is uncertain. CDR1 is MNHEY, CDR2 SVGAGI, per germline. Trimming stripped 6 bases from V and 9 bases from J, with 17 bases between. This CDR3 is built from 13 residues. The CDR3 spells CASRPPSVGSYTF. In DNA form, the CDR3 reads TGTGCCAGCAGACCCCCGAGTGTAGGAAGCTACACCTTC.

In DNA form, the CDR3 reads TGTGCCAGCAGCTTACTTCAGGGGATCAGAAACACCATATATTTT. Its translation is CASSLLQGIRNTIYF. This chain links TRBV7-2 with TRBJ1-3; possibly TRBD1 for D (6 bases). Germline V gives CDR1 SGHTA, CDR2 FQGNSA. V was clipped by 2 bases and J by 5 bases, with 13 bases between them. The CDR3 length is 15 residues.

This clonotype was counted many times. This chain uses TRBV9 with TRBJ2-5; 10 positions agree with TRBD2. The germline gives CDR1 SGDLS, CDR2 YYNGEE. There are 16 residues in the CDR3. Trimming took 3 bases from V and 2 from J; bases not matched to a gene: 7. CDR3 nucleotides: TGTGCCAGCAGCGCAAAGGAACTAGCGGGGCAAGAGACCCAGTACTTC. Its protein product is CASSAKELAGQETQYF.

The chain carries TRBV20-1 and TRBJ1-5, with D unresolved. Trimming took 3 bases from V and 0 from J, leaving 9 bases between them. This CDR3 region has 14 residues. Germline-derived CDR1 and CDR2 are DFQATT and SNEGSKA (reference sequence). CDR3 coding DNA: TGCAGTGCTAGGATACAAGATAGCAATCAGCCCCAGCATTTT. This gives the protein CSARIQDSNQPQHF.